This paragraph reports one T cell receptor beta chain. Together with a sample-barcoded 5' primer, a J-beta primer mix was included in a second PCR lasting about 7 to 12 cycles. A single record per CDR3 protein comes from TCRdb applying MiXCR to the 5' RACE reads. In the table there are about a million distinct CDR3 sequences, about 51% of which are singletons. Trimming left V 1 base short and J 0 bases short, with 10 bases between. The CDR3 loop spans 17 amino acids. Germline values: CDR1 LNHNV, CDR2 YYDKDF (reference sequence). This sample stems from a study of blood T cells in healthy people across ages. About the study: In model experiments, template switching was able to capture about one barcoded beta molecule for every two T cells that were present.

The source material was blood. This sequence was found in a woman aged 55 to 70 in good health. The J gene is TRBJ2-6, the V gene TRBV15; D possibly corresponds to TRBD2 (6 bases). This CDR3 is CATSRARGISGANVLTF. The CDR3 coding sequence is TGTGCCACCAGCAGAGCGCGGGGTATCTCTGGGGCCAACGTCCTGACTTTC.